The rows below give T cell receptor beta chains drawn from one sample of a study of T cell responses to AZD1222 COVID-19 vaccine. Clones were read by immunoSEQ multiplex PCR, and TCRdb kept only the in-frame ones, dropping some. The sample holds about 110,000 clones, over 75% seen once. This specimen consisted of peripheral blood, obtained on day 0 of AZD1222 vaccination. The source of these receptors is an adult in good health. Both conserved end residues are trimmed from each CDR3. Each record gives: D gene, V gene, J gene, CDR3 protein. D genes are given only for firm matches.

NA	TRBV3-1/TRBV3-2	TRBJ2-7	ASSLSRGNEQY
NA	TRBV21-1	TRBJ2-1	ASSKKHEQF
TRBD2	TRBV7-3	TRBJ2-5	ASSSSSGGAETQY
NA	TRBV3-1/TRBV3-2	TRBJ2-2	ASSPSTIGELF
NA	TRBV20-1	TRBJ1-5	SASISVGQPQH
NA	TRBV5-4	TRBJ2-2	ASQQGFTGELF
TRBD1	TRBV28	TRBJ1-6	ASSSTGDNSPLH
NA	TRBV2	TRBJ2-4	ASSQTGLENIQY
NA	TRBV7-6	TRBJ1-1	ASSLAGQNTEAF
TRBD1	TRBV7-8	TRBJ2-3	ASSSQGAGTDTQY
NA	TRBV7-9	TRBJ2-5	ASSYRYLGRAIQY
NA	TRBV5-6	TRBJ1-2	ASSQQGSDYGYT
TRBD1	TRBV5-4	TRBJ1-5	ASSPDREQPQH
TRBD2	TRBV5-1	TRBJ2-3	ASSLALAGGPQDTQY
NA	TRBV19	TRBJ2-1	ASRGDANEQF
TRBD1	TRBV2	TRBJ2-7	ASREDRDEQY
NA	TRBV7-8	TRBJ1-5	ASSLGRGNQPQH
TRBD1	TRBV7-8	TRBJ1-1	ASSSRQGRNTEAF
NA	TRBV3-1/TRBV3-2	TRBJ1-3	ASSQETWDSGGNTIY
NA	TRBV27	TRBJ1-5	ASSPNTNSNQPQH
NA	TRBV7-9	TRBJ2-7	ASSLEGGSYEQY
NA	TRBV7-7	TRBJ2-1	ASSLAGWAGKQF
TRBD1	TRBV5-1	TRBJ2-3	ASSPDRATDTQY
TRBD2	TRBV3-1/TRBV3-2	TRBJ2-7	ASSHNGGRGLASCEQY
NA	TRBV19	TRBJ1-4	ATLEQGNEKLF
NA	TRBV4-1	TRBJ2-3	ASSQDRVSGRTDTQY
TRBD1	TRBV3-1/TRBV3-2	TRBJ2-1	ASSQGQGYEQF
TRBD1	TRBV7-2	TRBJ2-1	ASSFRDSEYYEQF
NA	TRBV2	TRBJ1-1	ASREPVRDTEAF
NA	TRBV2	TRBJ2-7	ASSEWGTYEQY
TRBD2	TRBV15	TRBJ2-3	ATSSRYGASGGAGTDTQY
NA	TRBV4-1	TRBJ1-4	ASSRRGEFNEKLF
NA	TRBV29-1	TRBJ1-1	SVEGERNTEAF
TRBD2	TRBV6-6	TRBJ2-5	ASSPREGLTGGTQY
NA	TRBV21-1	TRBJ2-5	ASSKPTQY
TRBD1	TRBV27	TRBJ1-6	ASSPPGGYNSPLH
NA	TRBV15	TRBJ1-6	ATSRAAGGVDSPLH
NA	TRBV2	TRBJ1-5	ASGGDNQPQH
NA	TRBV19	TRBJ2-5	ASSIGGSRETQY
NA	TRBV7-5	TRBJ2-3	ARSFQGKGTDTQY
TRBD2	TRBV5-1	TRBJ2-3	ASSRTLAGGADTQY
NA	TRBV28	TRBJ2-7	ASSSFPGRETNEQY
NA	TRBV27	TRBJ2-3	ASSLVAPTKTDTQY
NA	TRBV19	TRBJ1-1	ASIPPGSAHGQGAF
NA	TRBV3-1/TRBV3-2	TRBJ1-1	ASSHRGNTEAF
TRBD1	TRBV27	TRBJ2-7	ASSLEPGTANSYEQY
TRBD1	TRBV2	TRBJ2-7	ASSSTGVRNEQY
NA	TRBV19	TRBJ2-3	ASSIELRTDTQY
NA	TRBV7-9	TRBJ2-1	ASSLRQGYNEQF
NA	TRBV2	TRBJ2-7	ASRVTTREQY
TRBD1	TRBV24-1	TRBJ1-1	ATSDPGTGGLNTEAF
TRBD1	TRBV10-3	TRBJ1-1	AITGQGATEAF